The clone carrying this T cell receptor beta chain was detected once. The antigen is undetermined. After removal of 4 bases from V and 4 bases from J, the junction contained 13 bases not matched to a gene. CDR3 length equals 17 residues. Looked up from germline, CDR1 is SGHDN and CDR2 is FVKESK. The data originate from a study of graft-versus-host responses after intestinal transplantation. Across the study: All of the recipients had induction that used anti-thymocyte globulin, then tacrolimus and steroids for two to four years.

The data were produced by immunoSEQ multiplex PCR, yet TCRdb's version contains in-frame clones alone and is incomplete. The sample has about 28,000 clones; about 86% are singletons. The starting material was unstimulated CD8+ T cells sorted from spleen or lymph node cells, obtained before intestinal transplant. The clonotype originates from a human donor who received an intestinal transplant. V is TRBV14 and J is TRBJ1-1; 9 bases are shared with TRBD1. The CDR3 reads CASSRYPGQGIGTEAFF. The CDR3 DNA reads TGTGCCAGCAGCCGTTATCCGGGACAGGGTATTGGCACTGAAGCTTTCTTT.